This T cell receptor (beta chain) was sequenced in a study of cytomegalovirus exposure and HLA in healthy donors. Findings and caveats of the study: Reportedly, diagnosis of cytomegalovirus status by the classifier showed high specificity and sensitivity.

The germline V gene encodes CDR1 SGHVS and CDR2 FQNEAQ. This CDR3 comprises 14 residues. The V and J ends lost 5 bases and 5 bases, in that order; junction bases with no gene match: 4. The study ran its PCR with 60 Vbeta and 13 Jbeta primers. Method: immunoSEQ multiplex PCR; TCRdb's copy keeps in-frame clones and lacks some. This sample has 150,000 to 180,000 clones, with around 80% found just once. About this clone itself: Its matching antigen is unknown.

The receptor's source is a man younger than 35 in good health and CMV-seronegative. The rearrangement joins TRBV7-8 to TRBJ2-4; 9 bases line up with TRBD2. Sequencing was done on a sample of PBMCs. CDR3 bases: TGTGCCAGCAGCAGGGGCGGGGGGGAAAACATTCAGTACTTC. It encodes CASSRGGGENIQYF.